A selection of T cell receptor beta chains follows, all from one sample in a study of T-cell memory formation after mild COVID-19. Via MiXCR, TCRdb re-called the 5' RACE reads, giving one row per CDR3 protein. The repertoire holds roughly 300,000 distinct CDR3 sequences, with approximately 15% as singletons. Sample: PBMCs or a T cell subset sorted from them (not recorded which). These TCRs come from a man in his late teens or twenties who had mild COVID-19 (a few samples of this study predate the infection). Cell type and time point are not known. The CDR3 runs from the conserved cysteine through the conserved F or W. D genes are given only for firm matches. Clone size is not always given. Where it is, it says once, few, many or a class for expanded clones.

clone_size: NA; j_call: TRBJ1-4; d_call: NA; v_call: TRBV7-9; cdr3_nt: TGTGCCAGCAGCTCCCCCAGGGCCGCTAATGAAAAACTGTTTTTT; cdr3_aa: CASSSPRAANEKLFF
clone_size: few; j_call: TRBJ2-7; d_call: NA; v_call: TRBV4-1; cdr3_nt: TGCGCCAGCAGCCAAGTGGGACGGGACCCAAAGAGGGGCGAGCAGTACTTC; cdr3_aa: CASSQVGRDPKRGEQYF
clone_size: NA; j_call: TRBJ2-1; d_call: NA; v_call: TRBV5-6; cdr3_nt: TGTGCCAGCAGCTGGGCAGACTCCTACAATGAGCAGTTCTTC; cdr3_aa: CASSWADSYNEQFF
clone_size: NA; j_call: TRBJ2-5; d_call: TRBD2; v_call: TRBV9; cdr3_nt: TGTGCCAGCAGCGTAGAGGGAAGCGGGGGGGCTACCCAGTACTTC; cdr3_aa: CASSVEGSGGATQYF
clone_size: NA; j_call: TRBJ2-1; d_call: TRBD2; v_call: TRBV27; cdr3_nt: TGTGCCAGCAGTTTTCAGCGGGGGCTGGGAAATGAGCAGTTCTTC; cdr3_aa: CASSFQRGLGNEQFF
clone_size: NA; j_call: TRBJ1-4; d_call: TRBD1; v_call: TRBV4-1; cdr3_nt: TGCGCCAGCAGCCATTCCGGGACAGGGTCCGGAAAACTGTTTTTT; cdr3_aa: CASSHSGTGSGKLFF
clone_size: NA; j_call: TRBJ1-1; d_call: TRBD1; v_call: TRBV4-3; cdr3_nt: TGCGCCAGCAGCCAAGATCTAGGGGGCAGGGTGAACACTGAAGCTTTCTTT; cdr3_aa: CASSQDLGGRVNTEAFF
clone_size: few; j_call: TRBJ2-3; d_call: NA; v_call: TRBV7-9; cdr3_nt: TGTGCCAGCAGCTTAGAATATGGCGGGGCGGGAGATACGCAGTATTTT; cdr3_aa: CASSLEYGGAGDTQYF
clone_size: NA; j_call: TRBJ2-5; d_call: NA; v_call: TRBV20-1; cdr3_nt: TGCAGTGTTAGGACTCCAACTACCCGAGAGACCCAGTACTTC; cdr3_aa: CSVRTPTTRETQYF
clone_size: many; j_call: TRBJ1-1; d_call: NA; v_call: TRBV27; cdr3_nt: TGTGCCAGCAGTTCCTCACCCGACGTAGGGGGGACTGAAGCTTTCTTT; cdr3_aa: CASSSSPDVGGTEAFF
clone_size: NA; j_call: TRBJ1-5; d_call: NA; v_call: TRBV29-1; cdr3_nt: TGCAGCGTTACACGGGACGTCAATCAGCCCCAGCATTTT; cdr3_aa: CSVTRDVNQPQHF
clone_size: many; j_call: TRBJ2-5; d_call: NA; v_call: TRBV10-1; cdr3_nt: TGCGCCAGCAGTGAGAGGAGGGTTGAGACCCAGTACTTC; cdr3_aa: CASSERRVETQYF
clone_size: NA; j_call: TRBJ1-1; d_call: NA; v_call: TRBV15; cdr3_nt: TGTGCCACCAGCAGTGGAACGACTGAAGCTTTCTTT; cdr3_aa: CATSSGTTEAFF
clone_size: many; j_call: TRBJ1-1; d_call: TRBD1; v_call: TRBV5-1; cdr3_nt: TGCGCCAGCAGCGGGACAGGGGGCAACACTGAAGCTTTCTTT; cdr3_aa: CASSGTGGNTEAFF
clone_size: few; j_call: TRBJ2-5; d_call: TRBD2; v_call: TRBV20-1; cdr3_nt: TGCAGTGCCACGGGACTAGCTGGGCGAGAGACCCAGTACTTC; cdr3_aa: CSATGLAGRETQYF
clone_size: many; j_call: TRBJ2-5; d_call: NA; v_call: TRBV7-2; cdr3_nt: TGTGCCAGCACTCGACAGAGTGGAGAGACCCAGTACTTC; cdr3_aa: CASTRQSGETQYF
clone_size: few; j_call: TRBJ2-3; d_call: TRBD2; v_call: TRBV20-1; cdr3_nt: TGCAGTGCTAGGGGACTAGCGGGGGACTCAGATACGCAGTATTTT; cdr3_aa: CSARGLAGDSDTQYF
clone_size: NA; j_call: TRBJ2-3; d_call: NA; v_call: TRBV12-3/TRBV12-4; cdr3_nt: TGTGCCAGCCGAGAATTGGATACGCAGTATTTT; cdr3_aa: CASRELDTQYF
clone_size: NA; j_call: TRBJ2-7; d_call: NA; v_call: TRBV20-1; cdr3_nt: TGCAGGGCCCCCCCCCGGGGTTCCTACGAGCAGTACTTC; cdr3_aa: CRAPPRGSYEQYF
clone_size: NA; j_call: TRBJ2-3; d_call: NA; v_call: TRBV12-3/TRBV12-4; cdr3_nt: TGTGCCAGCACGGAGGGGCTAACAGATACGCAGTATTTT; cdr3_aa: CASTEGLTDTQYF
clone_size: few; j_call: TRBJ1-5; d_call: TRBD1; v_call: TRBV25-1; cdr3_nt: TGTGCCAGCAGCCGCGGGGGAACAGGGGAACAGCCCCAGCATTTT; cdr3_aa: CASSRGGTGEQPQHF
clone_size: NA; j_call: TRBJ1-2; d_call: NA; v_call: TRBV5-6; cdr3_nt: TGTGCCAGCAGCTTGTGGGTTACTGGCTACACCTTC; cdr3_aa: CASSLWVTGYTF
clone_size: NA; j_call: TRBJ2-5; d_call: TRBD1; v_call: TRBV28; cdr3_nt: TGTGCCAGCAGTTCATACGGGACAGAGCGCCAAGAGACCCAGTACTTC; cdr3_aa: CASSSYGTERQETQYF
clone_size: few; j_call: TRBJ1-5; d_call: NA; v_call: TRBV7-2; cdr3_nt: TGTGCCAGCAGCCCTTCCCCCCGTCAGCCCCAGCATTTT; cdr3_aa: CASSPSPRQPQHF
clone_size: few; j_call: TRBJ2-7; d_call: NA; v_call: TRBV10-3; cdr3_nt: TGTGCCATCAGCCAAGGGGGCTACGAGCAGTACTTC; cdr3_aa: CAISQGGYEQYF
clone_size: few; j_call: TRBJ1-1; d_call: NA; v_call: TRBV7-8; cdr3_nt: TGTGCCAGCAGCGCCTCAGGTTGGACGGACACTGAAGCTTTCTTT; cdr3_aa: CASSASGWTDTEAFF
clone_size: NA; j_call: TRBJ2-5; d_call: NA; v_call: TRBV4-1; cdr3_nt: TGCGCCAGCAGCCAAGGGAACGGGGCAGAGACCCAGTACTTC; cdr3_aa: CASSQGNGAETQYF
clone_size: many; j_call: TRBJ2-3; d_call: NA; v_call: TRBV3-1; cdr3_nt: TGTGCCAGCAGCGACCGACAGGGCACAGATACGCAGTATTTT; cdr3_aa: CASSDRQGTDTQYF
clone_size: many; j_call: TRBJ2-5; d_call: TRBD1; v_call: TRBV12-3/TRBV12-4; cdr3_nt: TGTGCCAGCAGGCAGGGACAGCAAGAGACCCAGTACTTC; cdr3_aa: CASRQGQQETQYF